The T cell receptor (beta chain) under discussion was sequenced for a study of spatial heterogeneity in lung cancer. This sample's time point: sample taken at primary tumor resection. The donors comprised 70 to 85 untreated early-stage non-small cell lung cancer patients. This clonotype was picked up a small number of times. TCRdb re-called the 5' RACE reads through MiXCR, storing one row per CDR3 protein. Seen here are tens of thousands of distinct CDR3 sequences, over 6% observed once, and the top ten hold more than 13%. The sequence was obtained from a male donor with early-stage non-small cell lung cancer. The sample here was PBMCs, taken at surgery.

The CDR3 nucleotides read TGTGCCAGCAGTTACTCGTTTAGGGGCGCCCAAGAGACCCAGTACTTC. Translation: CASSYSFRGAQETQYF. The genes are TRBV6-5 and TRBJ2-5, with D possibly matching TRBD1 (5 bases). This CDR3 contains 16 residues. Trimming took 0 bases from V and 1 from J, leaving 12 bases between them. Germline values: CDR1 MNHEY, CDR2 SVGAGI.